These T cell receptor beta chains were read from a single sample in a study of shared clonotypes between healthy human individuals. Assay: immunoSEQ multiplex PCR; the TCRdb copy retains only in-frame clones and omits some. The data contain some 2,000,000 clones, about 95% of them singletons. Material: naive CD8+ T cells sorted from blood. These receptor sequences come from a young man in good health. Each CDR3 is given with its conserved first and last residue. The order of the fields is V gene, clone size, J gene, D gene, CDR3 protein, CDR3 DNA. The D gene is left open where the match is weak. Expanded clones are given a class, and other clones once, few, many or no size at all.

TRBV27	-	TRBJ1-1	-	CASSTRGAGTEAFF	TGTGCCAGCAGTACCAGGGGAGCGGGCACTGAAGCTTTCTTT
TRBV9	-	TRBJ2-1	TRBD2	CASSPRLAGSYNEQFF	TGTGCCAGCAGCCCCCGACTAGCGGGGAGTTACAATGAGCAGTTCTTC
TRBV6-6	-	TRBJ1-1	-	CASAGYHTEAFF	TGTGCCAGCGCCGGGTACCACACTGAAGCTTTCTTT
TRBV12-5	-	TRBJ2-5	-	CASGLGLVGRETQYF	TGTGCTAGTGGTTTGGGACTAGTAGGGAGGGAGACCCAGTACTTC
TRBV6-1	-	TRBJ1-2	-	CASSESITGRNGYTF	TGTGCCAGCAGTGAAAGTATAACAGGGCGCAATGGCTACACCTTC
TRBV5-1	-	TRBJ2-1	TRBD2	CASSLLAGDHPFF	TGCGCCAGCAGCTTACTAGCGGGGGACCATCCGTTCTTC
TRBV7-6	-	TRBJ2-5	-	CASSLSPPQGHQETQYF	TGTGCCAGCAGCTTATCCCCTCCCCAGGGCCACCAAGAGACCCAGTACTTC
TRBV5-1	-	TRBJ2-7	-	CASSFAPAGYEQYF	TGCGCCAGCAGCTTTGCACCGGCGGGCTACGAGCAGTACTTC
TRBV18	-	TRBJ2-5	TRBD2	CASSRPNGPSGREGKETQYF	TGTGCCAGCTCCCGACCGAACGGGCCTAGCGGGAGAGAGGGCAAAGAGACCCAGTACTTC
TRBV30	-	TRBJ1-1	-	CAWEAAGRKTEAFF	TGTGCCTGGGAGGCTGCAGGGAGGAAAACTGAAGCTTTCTTT
TRBV6-6	-	TRBJ2-7	TRBD1	CASSATTGDVSYEQYF	TGTGCCAGCAGTGCGACAACAGGGGACGTATCCTACGAGCAGTACTTC
TRBV10-1	-	TRBJ2-3	-	CASSESFTTDTQYF	TGCGCCAGCAGTGAGTCGTTCACAACAGATACGCAGTATTTT
TRBV10-1	-	TRBJ2-7	-	CASSEPRGEQYF	TGCGCCAGCAGTGAGCCCCGGGGCGAGCAGTACTTC
TRBV13	-	TRBJ2-2	-	CASSDDTTGGELFF	TGTGCCAGCAGCGACGACACTACCGGCGGGGAGCTGTTTTTT
TRBV10-3	once	TRBJ1-1	TRBD1	CAISDGTGIRFVTEAFF	TGTGCCATCAGTGACGGGACAGGGATACGGTTCGTCACTGAAGCTTTCTTT
TRBV14	once	TRBJ2-1	TRBD2	CASSPPSGLAGGRGNEQFF	TGTGCCAGCAGCCCCCCCTCCGGACTAGCGGGGGGCCGGGGGAATGAGCAGTTCTTC
TRBV4-1	-	TRBJ2-7	TRBD1	CASSQEGFGTGTYEQYF	TGCGCCAGCAGCCAAGAAGGCTTCGGGACAGGGACCTACGAGCAGTACTTC